These 8 T cell receptor beta chains were sequenced from one sample in a study of breast tumors, draining lymph nodes, adjacent tissues listed by TCRdb under 2016. Preparation of the library involved multiplex PCR. Data came from an Illumina HiSeq 2000. Through fastp at Q25 and MiXCR, TCRdb rebuilt clones from the public reads, retaining in-frame beta chains. Rows are unified per CDR3 protein, each entry keeping the most common DNA and genes. Here the sample has approximately 230,000 distinct CDR3 sequences; less than 35% occur a single time. The ten largest make up roughly 3.5% of the sample. Lymph node samples were obtained from the axillary draining lymph nodes of breast cancer patients. The sequenced material came from axillary lymph node tissue. The receptors stem from a female donor with breast cancer. Some clones in this sample may be carry-over from other donors' samples.

This clonotype was picked up one time. This chain links TRBV19 with TRBJ1-1; no clear D gene. Germline CDR1 and CDR2: LNHDA and SQIVND (reference sequence). The CDR3 spans 11 residues. The V end lost 10 bases, the J end lost 9 bases, and 15 bases lay between the germline ends. As DNA, the CDR3 is TGTGCCACGACGGACCCTTCGCAAGCTTTCTTT. The encoded protein is CATTDPSQAFF. Complete variable domain (other parts from reference TRBV19 and TRBJ1-1): DGGITQSPKYLFRKEGQNVTLSCEQNLNHDAMYWYRQDPGQGLRLIYYSQIVNDFQKGDIAEGYSVSREKKESFPLTVTSAQKNPTAFYLCATTDPSQAFFGQGTRLTVV.

Remarks on this clonotype: This may stem from a read error, because a much larger clone lies one nucleotide away. The rearrangement links TRBV6-6 to TRBJ2-1; D is unclear. CDR3 length: 13 residues. The germline CDR1 and CDR2 sequences are MNHNY and SVGAGI (reference sequence). CDR3 in amino acids: CASSAGSNNEQFF. CDR3 DNA: TGTGCCAGCAGCGCAGGCTCCAACAATGAGCAGTTCTTC.

This clonotype was recorded once. Since no conserved phenylalanine or tryptophan closes the CDR3, a read error is the likely cause. No DNA is shown, since the ends of the CDR3 on it are uncertain; the CDR3 is the one TCRdb lists. The chain uses TRBV19 and TRBJ2-2; the listed D gene, TRBD1, was not tested against the DNA. In germline, CDR1 is LNHDA, CDR2 SQIVND (reference sequence). The CDR3 extends over 17 residues, inclusive of both ends. The CDR3: CASSIPLRDRTHRGAVV.

There are many counts of this clonotype. V gene TRBV5-1 combines with J gene TRBJ2-7; D might be TRBD2 (6 bases). V was pared by 5 bases and J by 1 base, with 13 bases between. The germline gives CDR1 SGHRS, CDR2 YFSETQ. This CDR3 is built from 14 residues. The CDR3 DNA reads as TGCGCCAGCAGGAGGGGAAGCGGGTCCTACGAGCAGTACTTC. Translating it yields CASRRGSGSYEQYF.

A few counts support this clonotype. The V call is TRBV6-6, the J call TRBJ2-3; maybe TRBD1 (6 bases). The germline V gene encodes CDR1 MNHNY and CDR2 SVGAGI (reference sequence). CDR3 length: 14 amino acids. V was cut by 0 bases and J by 5 bases, with 9 bases left in between. The CDR3 sequence is CASSYSGTQDTQYF. CDR3 coding DNA: TGTGCCAGCAGTTACTCCGGGACACAAGATACGCAGTATTTT.

The chain uses TRBV5-1 and TRBJ1-4, with D hard to call. Trimming took off 0 bases at V and 4 bases at J, with 13 bases between the two ends. This CDR3 has 16 amino acids. Germline V CDR1 and CDR2: SGHRS, YFSETQ. CDR3 sequence (DNA): TGCGCCAGCAGCTTGGCGTTAGGACGGTTTAATGAAAAACTGTTTTTT. This gives the protein CASSLALGRFNEKLFF.

The count of this clonotype is one. This sequence joins TRBV7-2 and TRBJ1-5; TRBD1 agrees at 9 bases. Germline loops: CDR1 SGHTA, CDR2 FQGNSA. After removal of 5 bases from V and 2 bases from J, the junction contained 7 bases not matched to a gene. There are 16 residues in the CDR3. Here the CDR3 reads CASSPGTGRRNQPQHF. Written as DNA, the CDR3 is TGTGCCAGCAGCCCCGGGACAGGGAGACGCAATCAGCCCCAGCATTTT.

With respect to this clonotype: A clone one base away is much larger, so this may be a read error. V usage is TRBV19 and J usage is TRBJ2-1; 9 bases line up with TRBD1. Germline assignment: CDR1 LNHDA and CDR2 SQIVND (reference sequence). J lost 6 bases, V lost 8 bases, and 8 bases had no gene match. The CDR3 length is 14 residues. CDR3 sequence (DNA): TGTGCCAGTGTAAGGACAGGGGTTTCCAATGAGCAGTTCTTC. Translating it yields CASVRTGVSNEQFF. The whole variable domain, filled in from reference TRBV19 and TRBJ2-1, reads DGGITQSPKYLFRKEGQNVTLSCEQNLNHDAMYWYRQDPGQGLRLIYYSQIVNDFQKGDIAEGYSVSREKKESFPLTVTSAQKNPTAFYLCASVRTGVSNEQFFGPGTRLTVL.